This T cell receptor (beta chain) was captured in a study of OX40 agonist ivuxolimab in advanced cancers. As for the study more broadly: Ivuxolimab, which targeted the costimulatory receptor OX40 (CD134), was an agonistic, fully human IgG2 monoclonal antibody. Intravenous ivuxolimab was administered to patients every 2 weeks at six dose levels: 0.01, 0.1, 0.3, 1.5, 3 and 10 mg/kg. Of the approximately 53 patients in dose escalation, some 20 had hepatocellular carcinoma, some 15 had melanoma, 9 had renal cell carcinoma and 9 had head and neck cancer. The dose-escalation cohort was about 83% male with a mean age of around 62 years, ranging from roughly 23 to 90. Prior anti-PD-1, anti-PD-L1 or anti-CTLA-4 therapy was permitted, and checkpoint inhibitors had been received by less than 45% of dose-escalation patients. Partial responses occurred in three dose-escalation patients: two with cutaneous melanoma and one with hepatocellular carcinoma. The point of sequencing TCRbeta in the periphery was to test whether ivuxolimab changed TCR sequence diversity and drove clonal T-cell expansion. The monotherapy dose-escalation portion (N of about 49 patients) of the phase I ivuxolimab trial is reported in the paper. Overall results and qualifications from the work: After ivuxolimab, more expanded clones were found on average in CD8+ T cells than in CD4+ T cells. At doses from 0.1 to 3.0 mg/kg, clonal expansion was seen in both CD4+ and CD8+ blood T cells between baseline and week 6. Low levels of normalized T-cell clonal expansion were also seen in some patients who did not respond. Antigen specificity was not determined for the clonally expanded peripheral T cells. Partial responders in the 0.1-3.0 mg/kg groups had among the lowest normalized peripheral clonal expansion, especially among CD8+ T cells.

About this clone: Its binding antigen is unknown. Base-call qualities are not available, and no considerably larger clone is one nucleotide away.

To sequence the TCRbeta CDR3 region, genomic DNA was isolated from the sorted cells. TCRbeta CDR3 regions were sequenced using the immunoSEQ Assay. TCRdb's version of the immuneACCESS table is confined to in-frame rearrangements and falls short of the full clone set. An unresolved V gene accounts for under half of the shortfall where checked; the remainder is of unknown origin. This sample gives 52,000 or so clones in total; roughly 82% of them show up just once. The ten most abundant clones make up roughly 3.7% of the sample. From the cysteine through the phenylalanine, the CDR3 covers 13 amino acids. The retained sequence is limited to the CDR3, 39 bases, with the frame set at the first base. The V and J ends are trimmed by 0 bases and 4 bases, leaving 7 bases between them. Looking up the germline V gene yields CDR1 SGHRS and CDR2 YFSETQ. Patients with autoimmune disease history or receiving systemic immunosuppression were excluded from the trial. Peripheral blood for TCR sequencing was collected from all dose cohorts at baseline, on cycle 4 day 1, and on cycle 7 day 1. The samples were taken from a phase I, first-in-human, multicenter, open-label dose-escalation trial of ivuxolimab. Adults with locally advanced or metastatic melanoma, renal cell, hepatocellular, or head and neck squamous cell carcinoma were enrolled in the trial. Before TCR sequencing, CD4+ T cells and CD8+ T cells were sorted from peripheral blood as separate populations.

The rearranged chain carries TRBV5-1 and TRBJ1-2; a confident D gene designation cannot be given. The receptor was isolated from an adult with an advanced solid tumor such as melanoma, head and neck, liver or kidney cancer. This specimen consisted of CD4+ or CD8+ T cells sorted from blood, obtained in a trial of the OX40 agonist ivuxolimab. The sequenced DNA: TGCGCCAGCAGCTTGGAAGGGTCCTATGGCTACACCTTC. The encoded protein is CASSLEGSYGYTF.